This T cell receptor beta chain was identified during a study of beta chain features in type 1 diabetes (dated by TCRdb to 2016 to 2019). Turning to the overall study: No differences in mean age, gender distribution, total cell number or subset yield were found between patients and healthy donors. A total of roughly 99,000,000 sorted cells were examined across all samples, and the number of cells per subset was strongly correlated with RNA yield. In the study, TCRB repertoires of sorted circulating CD4+ T cell subsets from recently diagnosed type 1 diabetes patients were compared with those of matched healthy donors. Regulatory and stem cell-like memory subsets were isolated from only 8 patients and 8 healthy donors, whereas naive and central memory subsets came from all 30 or so donors. The research as a whole found: A moderate but significant shortening of TCRB CDR3 length was observed in type 1 diabetes patients in all four CD4+ subsets. Because small numbers of individuals were included in the HLA sub-analyses, any influence of HLA type on TCRB rearrangement was left unresolved. PCR might favor shorter templates, but patient and control samples were amplified and corrected together, so any skew would affect both groups equally. Naive, central memory and regulatory TCRB repertoires appeared more similar among patients than among healthy donors. At VDJ recombination sites, type 1 diabetes patients had fewer insertions and more deleted nucleotides, which implies abnormalities in thymic rearrangement. Sequencing cDNA rather than genomic DNA could over-represent highly expressing activated cells, although activation and CD3 levels did not differ between groups.

This clone has a handful of counts. There is no known antigen for this receptor. The record has no base qualities; no much larger clone is one base away. V is cut by 4 bases and J by 4 bases, and the space between the germline ends is 17 bases. From the cysteine through the phenylalanine, the CDR3 covers 15 amino acids. Just the 45-base CDR3 DNA is kept, in frame starting at base 1. From a lookup of the germline V gene, CDR1 and CDR2 are MDHEN and SYDVKM. A single peripheral blood draw of around 100 mL on average was collected from each donor into heparinised tubes. A BD FACSAria II and a panel including CD45RO, CCR7, CD25, CD127, CD95 and CD27 were used to sort naive, central memory, regulatory and stem cell-like memory CD4+ T cells. Every sorted population had a purity above 95%. PBMCs were isolated immediately by Lymphoprep density gradient centrifugation and stained directly without culture. So that batch effects would be minimized, each experiment stained and sorted samples in pairs, pairing one healthy donor with one patient.

The entire isolated RNA was reverse transcribed using the High Capacity cDNA Reverse Transcription Kit, and thus expressed TCRB transcripts were sequenced. Naive, central memory and regulatory T cell samples underwent deep immunoSEQ sequencing, averaging around 3.7 million total reads per sample. Sorted cells were lysed in RLT buffer and RNA was extracted with DNase-treated RNeasy Micro or Mini kits, depending on cell number. To prevent cross-contamination, every cell subset was processed on its own, while patient and healthy donor samples were processed together. TCRB sequences were amplified from cDNA with the immunoSEQ multiplex PCR, producing 87-bp fragments spanning the CDR3 region. Amplicons were sequenced on the Illumina HiSeq platform. Under the source paper's analysis protocol: Synthetic template baselines were used to correct PCR bias computationally, reads within Hamming distance 2 were collapsed, and singletons that could not be merged were discarded. Reads were aligned against IMGT to assign V, D and J genes, CDR3 length and insertions or deletions at six rearrangement sites. Within each subset, clonotype counts were normalized to sorted cell number, and only after that were true diversity and Gini coefficients computed with the tcR R package. The overlap coefficient, calculated on TCRB nucleotide sequences, was used to quantify repertoire sharing. Imported from immuneACCESS, the table was reduced by TCRdb to in-frame sequences with V and J called. These copies leave out some clones; in studies compared against another copy, an unresolved V gene accounts for under half, and the cause of the remainder is not known. The V and J calls and the clone size are those of that table, but D and trimming were determined from the DNA. This sample holds 95,000 to 150,000 clones; 15% to 20% were observed only once. The ten largest make up 2% to 3% of the sample.

The source material was central memory CD4+ T cells from blood. The clonotype comes from a man aged 30-40 years with type 1 diabetes. In this chain, TRBV28 is recombined with TRBJ2-7, with TRBD1 tentatively as D gene (5 bases match). The CDR3 sequence is CASSWTPPALYEQYF. The DNA sequence is as follows: TGTGCCAGCAGTTGGACACCTCCGGCCCTATACGAGCAGTACTTC.